This record looks at one T cell receptor beta chain sequence and its context. What it recognizes is unknown. This sample stems from a study of cytomegalovirus exposure and HLA in healthy donors. Study-level results: High specificity and sensitivity for cytomegalovirus status were reported for the classifier. Most TCR sequences were rare, but some public TCRs occurred in many donors. In a later analysis, TCR beta V- and J-gene trimming showed a link to a missense DCLRE1C variant.

The CDR3 runs to 16 residues. In germline, CDR1 is SGHRS, CDR2 YFSETQ. Germline trimming cut 5 bases from V and 6 bases from J; bases unmatched to any gene: 12. Primers included in the PCR were 60 Vbeta and 13 Jbeta primers. This table comes from immunoSEQ multiplex PCR, and its TCRdb copy is limited to in-frame clones, with some not included. The sample holds around 140,000 clones; roughly 75% are singletons and the top ten take 2.5% to 3%. V usage is TRBV5-1 and J usage is TRBJ2-1; TRBD2 matches at 9 bases. The sequenced sample was PBMCs. This clonotype originated in a female donor in good health and CMV-seronegative. DNA for the CDR3: TGCGCCAGCAGTCATCCCAGCGGGAGGATGGGCAATGAGCAGTTCTTC. Protein product: CASSHPSGRMGNEQFF. The full variable domain, completed using reference TRBV5-1 and TRBJ2-1, is KAGVTQTPRYLIKTRGQQVTLSCSPISGHRSVSWYQQTPGQGLQFLFEYFSETQRNKGNFPGRFSGRQFSNSRSEMNVSTLELGDSALYLCASSHPSGRMGNEQFFGPGTRLTVL.